This T cell receptor (beta chain) was sequenced in a study of T cell responses to AZD1222 COVID-19 vaccine. CDR3 length: 16 amino acids. J was trimmed by 1 base and V by 4 bases; bases with no gene match: 6. In germline, CDR1 is PRHDT, CDR2 FYEKMQ (reference sequence). Profiling relied on immunoSEQ multiplex PCR, and the TCRdb table lists in-frame clones only, not all of them. Here the sample spans some 100,000 clones, about 91% being singletons. This specimen was peripheral blood, taken on day 0 of AZD1222 vaccination. The genes are TRBV13 and TRBJ1-1; TRBD1 aligns across 10 bases. The sequence came from an adult in good health. CDR3 loop: CASSSRDRGTNTEAFF. For the CDR3, the DNA is TGTGCCAGCAGCTCCCGGGACAGGGGAACGAACACTGAAGCTTTCTTT.